The rows below give T cell receptor beta chains drawn from one sample of a study of PD-1 blockade in classical Hodgkin lymphoma. Measured with immunoSEQ multiplex PCR; TCRdb has only the in-frame clones, and not every one. The repertoire holds fewer than 55,000 clones, with about 90% as singletons. Here the sequenced sample was peripheral blood mononuclear cells (PBMCs), taken at baseline. The origin of the receptors is a human donor with classical Hodgkin lymphoma. The CDR3 runs from the conserved cysteine through the conserved F or W. D genes are given only for firm matches. Expanded clones are given a class, and other clones once, few, many or no size at all.

abundance: NA
v_gene: TRBV9
j_gene: TRBJ2-3
d_gene: NA
CDR3nt: TGTGCCAGCAGCCCCCCCGGGCTATCTAGCACAGATACGCAGTATTTT
CDR3aa: CASSPPGLSSTDTQYF

abundance: NA
v_gene: TRBV5-5
j_gene: TRBJ2-7
d_gene: NA
CDR3nt: TGTGCCAGCAGCTTGCGACCCTACGAGCAGTACTTC
CDR3aa: CASSLRPYEQYF

abundance: NA
v_gene: TRBV28
j_gene: TRBJ1-2
d_gene: NA
CDR3nt: TGTGCCAGCAGTTTTCTAACAAACCCCTATGGCTACACCTTC
CDR3aa: CASSFLTNPYGYTF

abundance: NA
v_gene: TRBV27
j_gene: TRBJ1-1
d_gene: NA
CDR3nt: TGTGCCAGCAGTTCCAATGGGGAGGGGGTGAACACTGAAGCTTTCTTT
CDR3aa: CASSSNGEGVNTEAFF

abundance: NA
v_gene: TRBV19
j_gene: TRBJ1-4
d_gene: TRBD1
CDR3nt: TGTGCCAGTAGTGACAGGGGCCTTAATGAAAAACTGTTTTTT
CDR3aa: CASSDRGLNEKLFF

abundance: NA
v_gene: TRBV2
j_gene: TRBJ1-1
d_gene: TRBD1
CDR3nt: TGTGCCAGCAGACCGAATCCCAGGACAGGGAATATAGAAGCTTTCTTT
CDR3aa: CASRPNPRTGNIEAFF

abundance: once
v_gene: TRBV11-2
j_gene: TRBJ1-2
d_gene: TRBD1
CDR3nt: TGTGCCAGCAGCTTAGATACAGGGGGCAGGGATGGCTACACCTTC
CDR3aa: CASSLDTGGRDGYTF

abundance: NA
v_gene: TRBV5-1
j_gene: TRBJ2-7
d_gene: NA
CDR3nt: TGCGCCAGCAGCTTGGCACAGCCCTACGAGCAGTACTTC
CDR3aa: CASSLAQPYEQYF

abundance: NA
v_gene: TRBV29-1
j_gene: TRBJ2-1
d_gene: TRBD2
CDR3nt: TGCAGCGTTGAAAGGCTAGCGGGAACCAATGAGCAGTTCTTC
CDR3aa: CSVERLAGTNEQFF

abundance: NA
v_gene: TRBV27
j_gene: TRBJ1-5
d_gene: NA
CDR3nt: TGTGCCAGCAAGGGGGTGGAAAGCAATCAGCCCCAGCATTTT
CDR3aa: CASKGVESNQPQHF

abundance: NA
v_gene: TRBV10-3
j_gene: TRBJ2-2
d_gene: NA
CDR3nt: TGTGCCATCACAAGGGACGCGAACACCGGGGAGCTGTTTTTT
CDR3aa: CAITRDANTGELFF

abundance: NA
v_gene: TRBV7-3
j_gene: TRBJ1-1
d_gene: NA
CDR3nt: TGTGCCAGCAGCTTAGGGGCAGCCAACACTGAAGCTTTCTTT
CDR3aa: CASSLGAANTEAFF

abundance: NA
v_gene: TRBV28
j_gene: TRBJ2-5
d_gene: NA
CDR3nt: TGTGCCAGCTGCGAAAGGGTCCAAGAGACCCAGTACTTC
CDR3aa: CASCERVQETQYF

abundance: NA
v_gene: TRBV28
j_gene: TRBJ2-7
d_gene: NA
CDR3nt: TGTGCCAGCAATCCCCCGGGGGTGCACGAGCAGTACTTC
CDR3aa: CASNPPGVHEQYF

abundance: NA
v_gene: TRBV28
j_gene: TRBJ2-1
d_gene: TRBD1
CDR3nt: TGTGCCAGCAGTTCCACCCTGACAGGGCAGTATAATGAGCAGTTCTTC
CDR3aa: CASSSTLTGQYNEQFF

abundance: NA
v_gene: TRBV18
j_gene: TRBJ2-1
d_gene: NA
CDR3nt: TGTGCCAGCTCACCGGTATTTGGACAGTACAATGAGCAGTTCTTC
CDR3aa: CASSPVFGQYNEQFF

abundance: NA
v_gene: TRBV2
j_gene: TRBJ2-2
d_gene: NA
CDR3nt: TGTGCCAGCAGTGCAAGGGTGGCCGCGAACACCGGGGAGCTGTTTTTT
CDR3aa: CASSARVAANTGELFF